These 14 T cell receptor beta chains were all obtained from the same sample, sequenced in a study of technical replicates of blood from a handful of donors. The table came from immunoSEQ multiplex PCR; TCRdb's copy has only in-frame clones and leaves some out. The sample carries 80,000 to 90,000 clones, 90% to 95% recorded once. The sequenced sample was T cells isolated from PBMCs. These receptors were collected from a human donor in good health.

The rearrangement links TRBV5-6 to TRBJ2-7; TRBD1 matches 9 bases. V gave up 0 bases and J gave up 3 bases; unmatched junction bases: 13. The CDR3 is 18 residues long. Germline V lookup: CDR1 SGHDT, CDR2 YYEEEE. This CDR3 is CASSLVLAPGQGNYEQYF. CDR3 DNA: TGTGCCAGCAGCTTGGTATTAGCCCCGGGACAGGGAAACTACGAGCAGTACTTC.

J is TRBJ2-1 and V is TRBV2; 10 bases are shared with TRBD2. V was pared by 6 bases and J by 4 bases, with 6 bases of the junction left unmatched. The CDR3 sequence is 15 residues long. CDR1 is SNHLY and CDR2 is FYNNEI in the germline V gene. The CDR3 DNA reads as TGTGCCAGCAGGATCACTAGCGGGGCTTACAATGAGCAGTTCTTC. It is translated as CASRITSGAYNEQFF.

The chain combines TRBV27 with TRBJ1-2; 8 positions agree with TRBD1. This CDR3 is 16 amino acids long. J lost 4 bases, V lost 2 bases, and 9 bases had no gene match. From germline, CDR1 is MNHEY and CDR2 SMNVEV (reference sequence). CDR3 amino acids: CASSLVNRGLFYGYTF. The CDR3 DNA reads TGTGCCAGCAGTTTAGTTAACAGGGGGTTGTTCTATGGCTACACCTTC.

A word on this clone: Within the sample, other DNA sequences also encode this same CDR3. J is TRBJ1-2 and V is TRBV7-9; D not certain. The CDR3 is made up of 11 amino acids. Germline-derived CDR1 and CDR2 are SEHNR and FQNEAQ (reference sequence). The V end lost 4 bases, the J end lost 3 bases, and 3 bases lay between the germline ends. CDR3 sequence reads: CASSSDYGYTF. CDR3 nucleotide sequence: TGTGCCAGCAGCTCCGACTATGGCTACACCTTC. The full variable domain, completed using reference TRBV7-9 and TRBJ1-2, is DTGVSQNPRHKITKRGQNVTFRCDPISEHNRLYWYRQTLGQGPEFLTYFQNEAQLEKSRLLSDRFSAERPKGSFSTLEIQRTEQGDSAMYLCASSSDYGYTFGSGTRLTVV.

The genes are TRBV9 and TRBJ2-2; 8 bases are shared with TRBD1. This CDR3 region has 15 residues. Germline CDR1 and CDR2: SGDLS and YYNGEE. Germline trimming cut 0 bases from V and 7 bases from J; bases unmatched to any gene: 5. The CDR3 here is CASSVAGGFGGELFF. The CDR3, as DNA: TGTGCCAGCAGCGTAGCAGGGGGCTTCGGCGGGGAGCTGTTTTTT.

V and J are TRBV29-1 and TRBJ1-1, with D perhaps TRBD1 (6 bases). This CDR3 spans 15 amino acids. V was clipped by 4 bases and J by 0 bases, with 15 bases between them. Per germline, CDR1 SQVTM and CDR2 ANQGSEA. This CDR3 is CSVANRDYMNTEAFF. Here the CDR3 DNA reads TGCAGCGTTGCAAACAGGGACTACATGAACACTGAAGCTTTCTTT.

CDR3 nucleotide sequence: TGCGCCAGCAGCCAAGATGGTCGGGAGTGGGATACGCAGTATTTT. Protein sequence: CASSQDGREWDTQYF. The rearrangement links TRBV4-1 to TRBJ2-3; D might be TRBD2 (6 bases). The ends were cut back, 0 bases at V and 6 bases at J, with 13 bases in the middle. This CDR3 contains 15 residues. Germline V gene lookup returns CDR1 MGHRA and CDR2 YSYEKL.

The rearrangement joins TRBV28 to TRBJ2-1, with 7 nucleotides matching TRBD2. V was clipped by 8 bases and J by 2 bases; unmatched bases: 6. This CDR3 contains 14 residues. Germline V gene sequence: CDR1 MDHEN, CDR2 SYDVKM. This chain's CDR3 is CASSLGLAYNEQFF. In nucleotides, the CDR3 is TGTGCCAGCTCCCTAGGACTAGCCTACAATGAGCAGTTCTTC. The full variable domain, with the rest looked up from reference TRBV28 and TRBJ2-1, is DVKVTQSSRYLVKRTGEKVFLECVQDMDHENMFWYRQDPGLGLRLIYFSYDVKMKEKGDIPEGYSVSREKKERFSLILESASTNQTSMYLCASSLGLAYNEQFFGPGTRLTVL.

The V gene is TRBV6-5, the J gene TRBJ1-3; possibly TRBD1 for D (6 bases). Germline V lookup: CDR1 MNHEY, CDR2 SVGAGI. The CDR3 sequence is 15 residues long. V shed 6 bases and J shed 0 bases, with 12 bases lying between them. The CDR3 sequence: CASRTGQTSGNTIYF. The CDR3 DNA reads as TGTGCCAGCAGGACCGGACAGACCTCTGGAAACACCATATATTTT.

The V call is TRBV5-5, the J call TRBJ1-1; 8 bases match TRBD1. Losses at the gene ends were 1 base for V and 0 bases for J; bases not matched to a gene: 5. Germline V lookup: CDR1 SGHKS, CDR2 YYEKEE (reference sequence). The CDR3 is 16 residues long. CDR3 region: CASSLRTGGLNTEAFF. CDR3 bases: TGTGCCAGCAGCTTGAGAACAGGGGGATTGAACACTGAAGCTTTCTTT.

This clone was observed a single time. The rearrangement links TRBV9 to TRBJ1-1; the D gene is possibly TRBD1 (5 bases). Germline V gene data show CDR1 as SGDLS and CDR2 as YYNGEE. Trimming pared 3 bases from V and 0 bases from J, leaving 12 bases between. The CDR3 is 15 residues long. CDR3 sequence: CASSAAGYLNTEAFF. The CDR3, as DNA: TGTGCCAGCAGCGCGGCAGGGTATTTGAACACTGAAGCTTTCTTT.

The rearrangement links TRBV19 to TRBJ1-5, with D hard to call. The CDR3 covers 13 residues. The ends were cut back, 2 bases at V and 3 bases at J, with 5 bases in the middle. Germline assignment: CDR1 LNHDA and CDR2 SQIVND (reference sequence). CDR3: CASSIRVNQPQHF. The CDR3 DNA is TGTGCCAGTAGTATACGGGTCAATCAGCCCCAGCATTTT.

V gene TRBV14 combines with J gene TRBJ2-7; tentative D call: TRBD1 (5 bases). Germline lookup yields CDR1 SGHDN and CDR2 FVKESK. V lost 1 base to trimming and J lost 3 bases, with 13 bases between them. There are 15 residues in the CDR3. CDR3 sequence (DNA): TGTGCCAGCAGCCAAGGTGTAGGGGCCGGCTACGAGCAGTACTTC. Translating gives CASSQGVGAGYEQYF. The whole variable domain, filled in from reference TRBV14 and TRBJ2-7, reads EAGVTQFPSHSVIEKGQTVTLRCDPISGHDNLYWYRRVMGKEIKFLLHFVKESKQDESGMPNNRFLAERTGGTYSTLKVQPAELEDSGVYFCASSQGVGAGYEQYFGPGTRLTVT.

This chain links TRBV4-1 with TRBJ2-7; no definite D call. This CDR3 is built from 14 residues. With 1 base removed from V and 3 bases from J, the gap between germline ends came to 10 bases. Germline V gene sequence: CDR1 MGHRA, CDR2 YSYEKL. CDR3 in DNA: TGCGCCAGCAGCCAAGTGTTTAAGCACTACGAGCAGTACTTC. Residues: CASSQVFKHYEQYF.